What follows is one T cell receptor beta chain and its context. This specimen belongs to a study of blood T cell repertoires in COVID-19. Study details: Acute and convalescent COVID-19 specimens originated in the United States, Italy and Spain. The cDNA or gDNA used as material had been derived from T cells, B-cell-depleted T cells, or PBMCs.

Per the study methods: Cell counts per sample came from amplifying reference gene primers. Sequencing was performed with immunoSEQ multiplex PCR; in TCRdb, only in-frame clones are kept and a portion is missing. That table supplies the V and J calls and clone size; D and trimming were determined from the DNA. The repertoire holds about 110,000 clones, with 55% to 75% as singletons. The CDR3 totals 16 residues. The V gene's germline CDR1 is SGHTA and CDR2 FQGNSA. The J segment lost 1 base and the V segment lost 4 bases, leaving 5 bases of the junction unmatched. The clonotype comes from a woman between 40 and 50 years old with acute or convalescent COVID-19. This chain uses TRBV7-2 with TRBJ1-5; 9 nucleotides align to TRBD1. Sequencing was performed on peripheral blood. The CDR3 coding sequence is TGTGCCAGCAGCTATGGACAGGGGAGGAGCAATCAGCCCCAGCATTTT. Encoded protein: CASSYGQGRSNQPQHF.